The 27 T cell receptor beta chains listed next were all sequenced from one sample in a study of immune evolution from preneoplasia to lung adenocarcinoma. Profiled with immunoSEQ multiplex PCR; TCRdb holds only in-frame clones, not every one. The data hold thousands of clones, with 70% to 90% observed a single time. Sequencing was carried out using FFPE minimally invasive lung adenocarcinoma tissue. Receptor source: a person aged 70 to 85 with lung adenocarcinoma.

This sequence joins TRBV7-2 and TRBJ2-1; the D is unclear. CDR3 length: 14 amino acids. In germline, CDR1 is SGHTA, CDR2 FQGNSA. With 0 bases removed from V and 7 bases from J, the gap between germline ends came to 10 bases. CDR3 sequence reads: CASSLALIWNEQFF. In DNA form, the CDR3 reads TGTGCCAGCAGCTTAGCGCTAATTTGGAATGAGCAGTTCTTC.

This clone was found a few times. The rearrangement uses TRBV7-8 and TRBJ1-1; D not resolved. This CDR3 comprises 14 residues. V dropped 3 bases and J dropped 5 bases, with 13 bases sitting between them. Germline CDR1 reads SGHVS; CDR2 reads FQNEAQ. The CDR3 reads CASSFSRTDTEAFF. In DNA form, the CDR3 reads TGTGCCAGCAGCTTTAGCAGAACTGATACTGAAGCTTTCTTT.

This clone occurred once. This chain uses TRBV5-8 with TRBJ2-2, with 9 bases identical to TRBD1. J gave up 6 bases and V 6 bases, and 9 bases lay outside the gene matches. CDR3 length: 15 residues. The germline V gene has CDR1 SGHTS and CDR2 YDEGEE. The CDR3 region has the DNA TGTGCCAGCAACCCCGGGACAGGGAGGTCCGGGGAGCTGTTTTTT. This encodes CASNPGTGRSGELFF.

The genes are TRBV29-1 and TRBJ1-4; D ambiguous. Trimming shortened V by 3 bases and J by 12 bases, and 14 bases separated the two germline ends. CDR3 size: 12 residues. The germline V gene encodes CDR1 SQVTM and CDR2 ANQGSEA. DNA for the CDR3: TGCAGCGTTGATACCGGCGGGAGGGAACTGTTTTTT. This gives the protein CSVDTGGRELFF.

The genes are TRBV7-8 and TRBJ1-5; D remains ambiguous. There are 15 residues in the CDR3. From germline, CDR1 is SGHVS and CDR2 FQNEAQ. Trimming took 2 bases from V and 2 from J, leaving 10 bases between them. CDR3 sequence: CASSLNRAGNQPQHF. DNA for the CDR3: TGTGCCAGCAGCTTAAATCGGGCTGGCAATCAGCCCCAGCATTTT.

J is TRBJ1-2 and V is TRBV6-1, with D maybe TRBD1 (5 bases). The CDR3 consists of 13 residues. V was cut by 4 bases and J by 7 bases, with 13 bases left in between. Germline V lookup: CDR1 MNHNS, CDR2 SASEGT. The chain's CDR3 is CASSVPDSAGYTF. The CDR3 DNA sequence: TGTGCCAGCAGTGTCCCTGACAGTGCTGGCTACACCTTC.

V and J are TRBV28 and TRBJ1-6; D is perhaps TRBD1 (5 bases). The CDR3 has 15 amino acids. The germline gives CDR1 MDHEN, CDR2 SYDVKM. Between the trimmed V and J ends, which lost 6 bases and 8 bases, there was a span of 17 bases. DNA of the CDR3: TGTGCCAGCAGGGGAGGGTCAGGGCTTTATTCACCCCTCCACTTT. It yields the protein CASRGGSGLYSPLHF.

The chain carries TRBV29-1 and TRBJ1-1; D remains unclear. The CDR3 has 14 residues. CDR1 SQVTM and CDR2 ANQGSEA come from the germline V gene. Trimming removed 1 base at V and 0 bases at J, with 9 bases between. CDR3 amino acids: CSVEGRTLNTEAFF. CDR3 nucleotide sequence: TGCAGCGTTGAAGGCCGGACTCTGAACACTGAAGCTTTCTTT.

This sequence joins TRBV7-8 and TRBJ1-1; maybe TRBD1 (5 bases). V was trimmed by 3 bases and J by 0 bases, leaving 14 bases between them. CDR3 length: 16 amino acids. Germline-derived CDR1 and CDR2 are SGHVS and FQNEAQ. The CDR3 spells CASSLGGAGLNTEAFF. The CDR3, as DNA: TGTGCCAGCAGCTTGGGAGGGGCGGGCTTGAACACTGAAGCTTTCTTT.

This chain uses TRBV7-3 with TRBJ2-7; TRBD2 matches at 9 bases. This CDR3 region has 15 residues. The ends lost 2 bases at V and 7 bases at J; junction bases unmatched: 9. The germline V gene encodes CDR1 SGHTA and CDR2 FQGTGA. The CDR3 region is CASSLESSGTGEQYF. CDR3 nucleotide sequence: TGTGCCAGCAGCTTAGAATCTAGCGGGACCGGGGAGCAGTACTTC.

The chain links TRBV19 to TRBJ1-1; tentative D call: TRBD1 (5 bases). The V end was cut by 4 bases, the J end by 11 bases, with 20 bases between. The CDR3 totals 14 residues. Germline values: CDR1 LNHDA, CDR2 SQIVND (reference sequence). Here the CDR3 reads CASSTTTDTPSAFF. In nucleotides, the CDR3 is TGTGCCAGTAGTACCACGACGGACACGCCTTCGGCTTTCTTT.

The CDR3 here is CASSPPGRNYEQYF. The DNA of the CDR3 is TGTGCCAGCAGCCCGCCGGGACGGAACTACGAGCAGTACTTC. The V call is TRBV6-6, the J call TRBJ2-7, with D perhaps given as TRBD1 or TRBD2 (5 bases each). The ends were cut back, 6 bases at V and 3 bases at J, with 15 bases in the middle. This CDR3 region has 14 residues. Germline V CDR1 and CDR2: MNHNY, SVGAGI (reference sequence).

This chain connects TRBV5-1 to TRBJ2-7; D possibly corresponds to TRBD2 (6 bases). Germline CDR1 is SGHRS and CDR2 is YFSETQ. The ends were cut back, 4 bases at V and 4 bases at J, with 18 bases in the middle. The CDR3 extends over 15 amino acids. CDR3 sequence reads: CASSMTPGAGYEQYF. DNA of the CDR3: TGCGCCAGCAGCATGACTCCTGGGGCGGGGTACGAGCAGTACTTC.

The V gene is TRBV6-5, the J gene TRBJ1-2, with D tentatively TRBD1 (6 bases). Germline CDR1 MNHEY, CDR2 SVGAGI. This CDR3 contains 13 residues. The germline V and J ends were trimmed by 2 bases and 8 bases, with 12 bases remaining between them. The CDR3 region is CASSYRGGLGYTF. In DNA form, the CDR3 reads TGTGCCAGCAGTTACCGTGGGGGGCTCGGCTACACCTTC.

The chain joins TRBV28 to TRBJ1-1; unclear D gene. The V end lost 6 bases, the J end lost 5 bases, and 19 bases lay between the germline ends. The length of the CDR3 is 15 residues. Per germline, CDR1 MDHEN and CDR2 SYDVKM. The DNA of the CDR3 is TGTGCCAGCAGCCCCGCCTCGAGCGGCCAGACTGAAGCTTTCTTT. It specifies CASSPASSGQTEAFF.

CDR3 residues: CASSQDGGGARPQHF. The CDR3, as DNA: TGTGCCAGCAGCCAAGATGGGGGGGGCGCACGGCCCCAGCATTTT. The chain carries TRBV4-2 and TRBJ1-5; tentatively, D is TRBD1 (6 bases). V lost 0 bases to trimming and J lost 9 bases, with 15 bases between them. In germline, CDR1 is LGHNA, CDR2 YNFKEQ. The CDR3 runs to 15 residues.

The gene calls are TRBV7-2 and TRBJ2-3, with D perhaps assigned TRBD1 or TRBD2 (5 bases each). Trimming took off 2 bases at V and 11 bases at J, with 11 bases between the two ends. The CDR3 consists of 12 residues. In germline, CDR1 is SGHTA, CDR2 FQGNSA. DNA of the CDR3: TGTGCCAGCAGCTTATATTGGGACGTGCAGTATTTT. It encodes CASSLYWDVQYF.

Concerning this clone itself: In the same sample, other DNA sequences code for this CDR3. The chain couples TRBV6-1 to TRBJ2-3; 12 bases map to TRBD2. This CDR3 has 14 amino acids. Germline CDR1 and CDR2: MNHNS and SASEGT. Trimming removed 9 bases from V and 2 bases from J; junction bases left unmatched: 3. In DNA form, the CDR3 reads TGTGCCAGTACTAGCGGGGGGCCCACAGATACGCAGTATTTT. It encodes CASTSGGPTDTQYF.

This clone was observed once. The V gene is TRBV7-3, the J gene TRBJ2-5, with D uncertain. The CDR3 extends over 15 amino acids. Trimming left V 0 bases short and J 5 bases short, with 13 bases between. The germline V gene has CDR1 SGHTA and CDR2 FQGTGA. In DNA, the CDR3 is TGTGCCAGCAGCTTAACGGGCAGTTTATGGGAGACCCAGTACTTC. Its translation is CASSLTGSLWETQYF.

This sequence joins TRBV11-2 and TRBJ2-2; no definite D call. Trimming took 2 bases from V and 1 from J, leaving 14 bases between them. CDR3 size: 17 residues. The germline V gene encodes CDR1 SGHAT and CDR2 FQNNGV. Here the CDR3 reads CASSLRLRTENTGELFF. In DNA, the CDR3 is TGTGCCAGCAGCTTACGGCTCCGGACGGAGAACACCGGGGAGCTGTTTTTT.

This clone came up once. The chain carries TRBV7-9 and TRBJ2-5; 10 bases map to TRBD1. The CDR3 extends over 17 amino acids. Germline V gene sequence: CDR1 SEHNR, CDR2 FQNEAQ (reference sequence). Unmatched junction bases numbered 13, after V lost 5 bases and J lost 4 bases. The CDR3 loop is CASSPPRARTGGETQYF. In DNA form, the CDR3 reads TGTGCCAGCAGCCCACCAAGGGCACGGACAGGGGGAGAGACCCAGTACTTC.

This clone was observed a few times. The chain has TRBV13 and TRBJ1-3, with TRBD1 as a possible D gene (5 bases). Deletions cut 4 bases from V and 0 bases from J, with 13 bases between. This CDR3 region has 16 residues. CDR1 is PRHDT, CDR2 FYEKMQ, per germline (reference sequence). Here the CDR3 reads CASSSGTFSSGNTIYF. The CDR3 nucleotides are TGTGCCAGCAGCTCCGGGACCTTTAGCTCTGGAAACACCATATATTTT. Variable domain in full (rest from reference TRBV13 and TRBJ1-3): AAGVIQSPRHLIKEKRETATLKCYPIPRHDTVYWYQQGPGQDPQFLISFYEKMQSDKGSIPDRFSAQQFSDYHSELNMSSLELGDSALYFCASSSGTFSSGNTIYFGEGSWLTVV.

The rearrangement links TRBV5-1 to TRBJ1-6, with 8 bases matching TRBD1. J lost 8 bases, V lost 3 bases, and 7 bases had no gene match. The germline V gene has CDR1 SGHRS and CDR2 YFSETQ. The CDR3 extends over 15 amino acids. CDR3 loop: CASSYQGAVDSPLHF. In DNA, the CDR3 is TGCGCCAGCAGCTACCAGGGGGCCGTAGATTCACCCCTCCACTTT.

CDR3 region: CASNPLGGRYEQYF. In DNA, the CDR3 is TGTGCCAGCAACCCTCTCGGGGGGCGCTACGAGCAGTACTTC. This chain uses TRBV2 with TRBJ2-7; maybe TRBD2 (7 bases). Trimming shortened V by 7 bases and J by 3 bases, and 16 bases separated the two germline ends. The CDR3 is made up of 14 amino acids. Germline assignment: CDR1 SNHLY and CDR2 FYNNEI.

V is TRBV28 and J is TRBJ2-6; D may be TRBD1 or TRBD2 (5 bases each). V was cut by 6 bases and J by 2 bases, with 14 bases left in between. The CDR3 extends over 16 amino acids. In germline, CDR1 is MDHEN, CDR2 SYDVKM. CDR3 residues: CASRRDVGAGANVLTF. The CDR3 nucleotides read TGTGCCAGCAGACGCGACGTGGGGGCTGGGGCCAACGTCCTGACTTTC.

This chain connects TRBV28 to TRBJ2-1; D unclear. Looked up from germline, CDR1 is MDHEN and CDR2 is SYDVKM. This CDR3 has 17 residues. Trimming cost V 8 bases and J 4 bases, with 24 bases left between them. As DNA, the CDR3 is TGTGCCAGCCTCCAGGTCCAGACCATCCTGGGTTACAATGAGCAGTTCTTC. This encodes CASLQVQTILGYNEQFF.

V is TRBV27 and J is TRBJ2-3, with unresolved D. CDR1 and CDR2 (germline): MNHEY, SMNVEV (reference sequence). The V end was cut by 9 bases, the J end by 0 bases, with 10 bases between. This CDR3 has 13 amino acids. The CDR3 coding sequence is TGTGCCAGTACCCGTTCTAGCACAGATACGCAGTATTTT. As protein: CASTRSSTDTQYF.